This passage covers 27 T cell receptor beta chains from one sample sequenced in a study of T cell responses to AZD1222 COVID-19 vaccine. Only in-frame clones appear in the TCRdb table, and some are missing; sequencing was by immunoSEQ multiplex PCR. The sample has tens of thousands of clones, approximately 85% seen once. The starting material was peripheral blood, obtained 28 days after the second AZD1222 dose. These receptors were collected from an adult who received the AZD1222 COVID-19 vaccine.

The genes are TRBV6-5 and TRBJ2-5; 10 bases match TRBD1. CDR3 length equals 14 residues. The V gene end was trimmed by 5 bases and the J gene end by 3 bases; junction bases not matched to a gene: 3. Germline CDR1 is MNHEY and CDR2 is SVGAGI. CDR3 bases: TGTGCCAGCAGTCCGACAGGGGGCAAAGAGACCCAGTACTTC. Its translation: CASSPTGGKETQYF.

A single count supports this clone. The rearrangement uses TRBV7-8 and TRBJ1-1; a weak D match, TRBD1 (5 bases). Germline V gene data show CDR1 as SGHVS and CDR2 as FQNEAQ. CDR3 length: 15 amino acids. Trimming shortened V by 5 bases and J by 0 bases, and 13 bases separated the two germline ends. CDR3 nucleotide sequence: TGTGCCAGCAGCCCTTGGGAGGGGATGAACACTGAAGCTTTCTTT. This encodes CASSPWEGMNTEAFF.

This rearrangement joins TRBV28 to TRBJ1-5, with TRBD1 as a possible D gene (5 bases). The ends were cut back, 8 bases at V and 9 bases at J, with 17 bases in the middle. There are 13 residues in the CDR3. CDR1 is MDHEN, CDR2 SYDVKM, per germline. The CDR3, as DNA: TGTGCCAGCGGGATGCAGGGTGGATGGCCCCAGCATTTT. Protein sequence: CASGMQGGWPQHF.

This clone came up a few times. V gene TRBV29-1 combines with J gene TRBJ2-1, with unresolved D. Germline CDR1 reads SQVTM; CDR2 reads ANQGSEA. This CDR3 has 16 residues. The CDR3 region is CSNVHIGELSYNEQFF. CDR3 bases: TGCAGTAATGTACACATAGGCGAGCTCTCCTACAATGAGCAGTTCTTC.

The table lists this clone with a count of one. The chain is built from TRBV29-1 and TRBJ2-3, with D tentatively TRBD1 (5 bases). The CDR3 spans 11 residues. Trimming removed 7 bases at V and 9 bases at J, with 14 bases between. CDR1 SQVTM and CDR2 ANQGSEA come from the germline V gene. DNA for the CDR3: TGCAGCGCCACTTCCCAGGGAACGCAGTATTTT. Its translation: CSATSQGTQYF.

The chain carries TRBV28 and TRBJ2-3; 8 bases map to TRBD1. This CDR3 is built from 13 residues. V lost 9 bases and J lost 1; bases outside the gene matches: 3. Germline loops: CDR1 MDHEN, CDR2 SYDVKM. CDR3 residues: CASQGQGTDTQYF. CDR3 DNA: TGTGCCAGTCAGGGACAGGGCACAGATACGCAGTATTTT. Full variable domain (remainder filled in from reference TRBV28 and TRBJ2-3): DVKVTQSSRYLVKRTGEKVFLECVQDMDHENMFWYRQDPGLGLRLIYFSYDVKMKEKGDIPEGYSVSREKKERFSLILESASTNQTSMYLCASQGQGTDTQYFGPGTRLTVL.

The chain recombines TRBV5-4 with TRBJ1-6; 12 bases fit TRBD1. Looked up from germline, CDR1 is SGHNT and CDR2 is YYREEE (reference sequence). The CDR3 totals 17 residues. V lost 3 bases to trimming and J lost 10 bases; unmatched junction nucleotides: 11. The CDR3, as DNA: TGTGCCAGCAGCTCCCCTAGCGCCGGGACAGGGGGCTCACCCCTCCACTTT. Translation gives CASSSPSAGTGGSPLHF.

This chain links TRBV29-1 with TRBJ2-3, with a tentative D call TRBD2 (5 bases). Per germline, CDR1 SQVTM and CDR2 ANQGSEA. This CDR3 is 13 amino acids long. V lost 8 bases to trimming and J lost 0 bases, with 12 bases between them. The CDR3 region has the DNA TGCAGCTGGACTGTTACTAGCACAGATACGCAGTATTTT. As protein: CSWTVTSTDTQYF.

This chain joins TRBV7-2 and TRBJ1-2; the D gene is possibly TRBD1 (5 bases). The CDR3 loop spans 13 amino acids. V was clipped by 3 bases and J by 6 bases, with 11 bases between them. The germline V gene has CDR1 SGHTA and CDR2 FQGNSA. The CDR3 is CASSLSRGDGYTF. The CDR3 DNA sequence: TGTGCCAGCAGCTTGTCTAGGGGAGATGGCTACACCTTC.

The gene calls are TRBV7-9 and TRBJ2-1, with 13 bases aligning to TRBD2. V dropped 5 bases and J dropped 7; count of bases not matched to a gene: 8. The CDR3 sequence is 16 residues long. The germline CDR1 and CDR2 sequences are SEHNR and FQNEAQ (reference sequence). Here the CDR3 DNA reads TGTGCCAGCAGCCCGTCGGGACTAGCGGGGACGAATGAGCAGTTCTTC. Translating it yields CASSPSGLAGTNEQFF.

This chain joins TRBV12-3 or TRBV12-4 and TRBJ1-6; D is undetermined. This CDR3 is built from 13 residues. The V and J ends lost 3 bases and 9 bases respectively, with 9 bases between them. The CDR3 sequence is CASSLIEGSPLHF. CDR3 nucleotides: TGTGCCAGCAGTTTGATTGAGGGTTCACCCCTCCACTTT.

V usage is TRBV19 and J usage is TRBJ1-4; TRBD1 might be the D (5 bases). This CDR3 region has 16 residues. Germline CDR1 is LNHDA and CDR2 is SQIVND (reference sequence). Trimming pared 6 bases from V and 10 bases from J, leaving 24 bases between. Here the CDR3 reads CASSHRSQQARGKLFF. The DNA for the CDR3 is TGTGCCAGTAGCCACCGAAGCCAACAGGCGAGAGGAAAACTGTTTTTT.

The chain combines TRBV2 with TRBJ1-5, with D possibly being TRBD1 (5 bases). CDR1 is SNHLY and CDR2 is FYNNEI in the germline V gene. There are 12 residues in the CDR3. V was cut by 7 bases and J by 5 bases, with 9 bases left in between. The CDR3 DNA is TGTGCCAGCAAATGGGGGGATCAGCCCCAGCATTTT. This encodes CASKWGDQPQHF.

The V call is TRBV30, the J call TRBJ1-5, with unresolved D. Trimming left V 2 bases short and J 0 bases short, with 5 bases between. This CDR3 contains 13 residues. CDR1 and CDR2 from the germline V gene are GTSNPN and SVGIG (reference sequence). CDR3 DNA: TGTGCCTGGAGTATTGATAGCAATCAGCCCCAGCATTTT. Encoded protein: CAWSIDSNQPQHF.

This chain uses TRBV10-3 with TRBJ2-7; D possibly matches TRBD1 or TRBD2 (5 bases each). In germline, CDR1 is ENHRY, CDR2 SYGVKD. The CDR3 has 20 amino acids. Trimming took off 7 bases at V and 4 bases at J, with 35 bases between the two ends. CDR3 nucleotides: TGTGCCATCAAGGGAGTCTCCATTGTCCACGTCCCCGAAAGACAGTACGAGCAGTACTTC. Translation: CAIKGVSIVHVPERQYEQYF.

This rearrangement joins TRBV28 to TRBJ2-2, with a weak D call TRBD2 (6 bases). The CDR3 loop spans 14 amino acids. Trimming took 5 bases from V and 6 from J, leaving 13 bases between them. Germline lookup yields CDR1 MDHEN and CDR2 SYDVKM. CDR3 bases: TGTGCCAGCAGTCTCGGGGGTCCGGCCGGGGAGCTGTTTTTT. It yields the protein CASSLGGPAGELFF. Based on the CDR3 plus reference TRBV28 and TRBJ2-2, the full variable domain is DVKVTQSSRYLVKRTGEKVFLECVQDMDHENMFWYRQDPGLGLRLIYFSYDVKMKEKGDIPEGYSVSREKKERFSLILESASTNQTSMYLCASSLGGPAGELFFGEGSRLTVL.

The chain has TRBV5-1 and TRBJ2-5; D not certain. Germline values: CDR1 SGHRS, CDR2 YFSETQ. The germline V and J ends were trimmed by 4 bases and 1 base, with 14 bases remaining between them. The CDR3 length is 15 residues. This chain's CDR3 is CASSLNGPVQETQYF. The DNA of the CDR3 is TGCGCCAGCAGCCTGAATGGTCCAGTCCAAGAGACCCAGTACTTC.

This CDR3 is CASSQNRGIGEKLFF. The CDR3, as DNA: TGTGCCAGCAGCCAAAACAGGGGTATAGGCGAAAAACTGTTTTTT. The chain couples TRBV3-1 (or the pseudogene TRBV3-2) to TRBJ1-4; 7 bases agree with TRBD1. CDR3 length: 15 amino acids. Germline lookup yields CDR1 LGHDT and CDR2 YNNKEL (reference sequence). Losses at the gene ends were 2 bases for V and 8 bases for J; bases not matched to a gene: 8.

In DNA form, the CDR3 reads TGTGCCAGCAGCACAACTAGCGGGGGTTCCTACGAGCAGTACTTC. Residues: CASSTTSGGSYEQYF. V gene TRBV7-2 combines with J gene TRBJ2-7, with 11 bases matching TRBD2. The junction had 4 bases not matched to a gene; V was cut back by 5 bases and J by 1 base. The CDR3 is 15 residues long. Per the germline V gene, CDR1 is SGHTA and CDR2 is FQGNSA.

The V gene is TRBV15, the J gene TRBJ2-3; 7 positions match TRBD2. The CDR3 has 17 amino acids. The J segment lost 0 bases and the V segment lost 1 base, leaving 7 bases of the junction unmatched. Germline CDR1 and CDR2: LNHNV and YYDKDF (reference sequence). The CDR3 nucleotides read TGTGCCACCAGCAGAGGTCGGCTAGCGGATAGCACAGATACGCAGTATTTT. It translates to CATSRGRLADSTDTQYF.

The chain employs TRBV12-2 and TRBJ2-1; the table's TRBD2 call for D was not verified on the DNA. TRBV12-2 corresponds to a pseudogene. The CDR3 extends over 15 amino acids. The CDR3 loop reads CASRHRLAGVNEQFF. The CDR3 DNA reads TGTGCAAGTCGCCACCGATTAGCGGGAGTCAATGAGCAGTTCTTC.

The chain is built from TRBV29-1 and TRBJ2-7; D unclear. Trimming took 4 bases from V and 0 from J, leaving 13 bases between them. The germline V gene encodes CDR1 SQVTM and CDR2 ANQGSEA. There are 14 residues in the CDR3. The CDR3, as DNA: TGCAGCGTTGTTGACTTACTGAACTCCTACGAGCAGTACTTC. It specifies CSVVDLLNSYEQYF.

This clone was counted a single time. The chain uses TRBV9 and TRBJ2-7; a possible D gene is TRBD1 (7 bases). The CDR3 is 12 residues long. Germline V gene lookup returns CDR1 SGDLS and CDR2 YYNGEE. With 3 bases removed from V and 7 bases from J, the gap between germline ends came to 11 bases. CDR3 sequence reads: CASSGAGGEQYF. The CDR3 nucleotides read TGTGCCAGCAGCGGAGCAGGGGGGGAGCAGTACTTC.

The rearrangement joins TRBV6-5 to TRBJ1-5; TRBD1 is a possible D gene (5 bases). Per germline, CDR1 MNHEY and CDR2 SVGAGI. The CDR3 has 13 residues. Deletions cut 2 bases from V and 7 bases from J, with 9 bases between. The CDR3 here is CASSYLQDQPQHF. The CDR3 coding sequence is TGTGCCAGCAGTTACCTACAGGACCAGCCCCAGCATTTT.

The V and J genes are TRBV4-1 and TRBJ1-5; possibly TRBD1 for D (5 bases). V dropped 1 base and J dropped 9 bases, with 16 bases sitting between them. The CDR3 extends over 15 amino acids. CDR1 is MGHRA and CDR2 is YSYEKL in the germline V gene. DNA of the CDR3: TGCGCCAGCAGCCAAGTAATGAGTGGGGGATCGCCCCAGCATTTT. This gives the protein CASSQVMSGGSPQHF.

The V gene is TRBV13, the J gene TRBJ1-2; 8 positions match TRBD1. CDR3 length: 13 residues. Germline V gene lookup returns CDR1 PRHDT and CDR2 FYEKMQ (reference sequence). The ends lost 2 bases at V and 4 bases at J; junction bases unmatched: 0. Here the CDR3 reads CASSLQGAYGYTF. CDR3 nucleotides: TGTGCCAGCAGCTTACAGGGGGCCTATGGCTACACCTTC.

The chain joins TRBV24-1 to TRBJ2-3, with TRBD2 matching over 7 bases. The CDR3 runs to 18 residues. Germline CDR1 is KGHDR and CDR2 is SFDVKD. V was pared by 1 base and J by 2 bases, with 11 bases of the junction left unmatched. Written as DNA, the CDR3 is TGTGCCACCAGTGATTTAAGCGGGGAAACAGGTAACACAGATACGCAGTATTTT. Translated, it gives CATSDLSGETGNTDTQYF.